Listed below are T cell receptor beta chains from one sample, sequenced in a study of cytomegalovirus exposure and HLA in healthy donors. Measured with immunoSEQ multiplex PCR; TCRdb has only the in-frame clones, and not every one. Of 95,000 to 150,000 clones listed, around 73% were seen once; the top ten hold 8.2%. The material sequenced was PBMCs. Every receptor here comes from a woman aged 40 to 50 in good health and CMV-seropositive. Each CDR3 is given with its conserved first and last residue. Each record gives: J gene, D gene, V gene, clone size, CDR3 protein. D genes are given only for firm matches. Some rows mark clone size as missing; the rest say once, few, many or name a class of expanded clone.

j_call: TRBJ2-2; d_call: .; v_call: TRBV4-3; clone_size: .; cdr3_aa: CASSQDVVQGVNTGELFF
j_call: TRBJ1-3; d_call: TRBD1; v_call: TRBV4-1; clone_size: .; cdr3_aa: CASNLRTGGQDTIYF
j_call: TRBJ2-2; d_call: TRBD2; v_call: TRBV7-6; clone_size: .; cdr3_aa: CASSLTSGGAYTGELFF
j_call: TRBJ1-2; d_call: .; v_call: TRBV7-2; clone_size: .; cdr3_aa: CASTVTNYGYTF
j_call: TRBJ2-6; d_call: TRBD1; v_call: TRBV9; clone_size: .; cdr3_aa: CASSTPGQSISSGANVLTF
j_call: TRBJ2-3; d_call: .; v_call: TRBV21-1; clone_size: .; cdr3_aa: CASNTPRDRNASADTQYF
j_call: TRBJ1-5; d_call: .; v_call: TRBV10-3; clone_size: .; cdr3_aa: CAISEGADSNQPQHF
j_call: TRBJ1-2; d_call: TRBD1; v_call: TRBV6-5; clone_size: .; cdr3_aa: CASSRDSSYGYTF
j_call: TRBJ1-6; d_call: .; v_call: TRBV5-4; clone_size: .; cdr3_aa: CASTRPGVNSPLHF
j_call: TRBJ1-2; d_call: .; v_call: TRBV7-8; clone_size: .; cdr3_aa: CASSLVSGDYGYTF
j_call: TRBJ2-5; d_call: .; v_call: TRBV27; clone_size: .; cdr3_aa: CASSLVRGGETQYF
j_call: TRBJ1-5; d_call: .; v_call: TRBV5-1; clone_size: .; cdr3_aa: CASSLREDQPQHF
j_call: TRBJ2-1; d_call: TRBD2; v_call: TRBV2; clone_size: .; cdr3_aa: CASRPLAGGPSEQFF
j_call: TRBJ1-2; d_call: .; v_call: TRBV4-3; clone_size: .; cdr3_aa: CASSQARGYGYTF
j_call: TRBJ2-1; d_call: .; v_call: TRBV2; clone_size: .; cdr3_aa: CASSLEVSGRFF
j_call: TRBJ2-1; d_call: TRBD2; v_call: TRBV4-3; clone_size: few; cdr3_aa: CASSRDRLAGGFGDEQFF
j_call: TRBJ2-5; d_call: .; v_call: TRBV7-2; clone_size: .; cdr3_aa: CASSLVRGDAETQYF
j_call: TRBJ1-6; d_call: TRBD1; v_call: TRBV6-4; clone_size: .; cdr3_aa: CASSGTGNSPLHF
j_call: TRBJ1-4; d_call: TRBD1; v_call: TRBV19; clone_size: .; cdr3_aa: CASSTQGQGEKLFF
j_call: TRBJ2-3; d_call: TRBD1; v_call: TRBV11-3; clone_size: .; cdr3_aa: CASSLGTGRQDTQYF
j_call: TRBJ2-7; d_call: .; v_call: TRBV7-9; clone_size: once; cdr3_aa: CASSLAGGAEQYF
j_call: TRBJ2-3; d_call: .; v_call: TRBV13; clone_size: .; cdr3_aa: CASSLDSKDTQYF
j_call: TRBJ1-1; d_call: .; v_call: TRBV4-3; clone_size: .; cdr3_aa: CASSQAGGRTEAFF
j_call: TRBJ1-1; d_call: .; v_call: TRBV19; clone_size: .; cdr3_aa: CASRRLTNTEAFF
j_call: TRBJ1-5; d_call: .; v_call: TRBV28; clone_size: .; cdr3_aa: CASTIQGEDQHF